The clone carrying this T cell receptor (beta chain) showed up just a few times. As yet, its antigen is unknown. The data are from a study of CD8 T cells in ankylosing spondylitis. Study outcomes and limitations: Fewer than 10 highly homologous variants made up a TCR beta motif that seemed to typify ankylosing spondylitis blood.

V lost 3 bases, J lost 2 bases, and 14 bases lay in between. The CDR3 runs 15 residues. Germline CDR1 reads SGHKS; CDR2 reads YYEKEE (reference sequence). From the 5' RACE reads, TCRdb called clonotypes with MiXCR, one entry per CDR3 protein. The data show over 700,000 distinct CDR3 sequences, with around a fifth seen just once and 15% to 20% held by the top ten. The TCR originated in a male donor with ankylosing spondylitis. The chain carries TRBV5-5 and TRBJ1-1, with a tentative D call TRBD1 (6 bases). The specimen was blood, either unsorted or a sorted T cell fraction (not recorded which). CDR3 protein: CASSWGAGGNTEAFF. DNA of the CDR3: TGTGCCAGCAGCTGGGGGGCAGGAGGAAACACTGAAGCTTTCTTT. The entire variable domain, with the rest obtained from reference TRBV5-5 and TRBJ1-1, is as follows: DAGVTQSPTHLIKTRGQQVTLRCSPISGHKSVSWYQQVLGQGPQFIFQYYEKEERGRGNFPDRFSARQFPNYSSELNVNALLLGDSALYLCASSWGAGGNTEAFFGQGTRLTVV.